A selection of T cell receptor beta chains follows, all from one sample in a study of T-cell memory formation after mild COVID-19. TCRdb passed the 5' RACE reads through MiXCR, listing each CDR3 protein once. The sample shows 470,000 or so distinct CDR3 sequences, roughly 18% of them seen only once. The sequenced sample consisted of PBMCs or a T cell subset sorted from them (not recorded which). All receptors come from an adult woman who had mild COVID-19 (a few samples of this study predate the infection). Cell type and time point are not known. CDR3s include the opening cysteine and the closing phenylalanine or tryptophan. A D gene is named only where the DNA matches it firmly. Clone size, where shown, is once, few, many, or a class for clones that have expanded.

j_call d_call v_call clone_size cdr3_aa cdr3_nt
TRBJ2-5 TRBD2 TRBV6-5 . CASSSFSGGGETQYF TGTGCCAGCAGCTCCTTTAGCGGGGGGGGAGAGACCCAGTACTTC
TRBJ1-5 . TRBV9 few CASSVGGGGNQPQHF TGTGCCAGCAGCGTGGGGGGAGGGGGCAATCAGCCCCAGCATTTT
TRBJ2-1 TRBD1 TRBV2 few CASSIDRGPYNEQFF TGTGCCAGCAGTATAGACAGGGGTCCCTACAATGAGCAGTTCTTC
TRBJ2-5 . TRBV24-1 . CATSDSETQYF TGTGCCACCAGTGATTCAGAGACCCAGTACTTC
TRBJ1-1 . TRBV6-1 . CASDTGLGAFF TGTGCCAGTGATACAGGGTTAGGAGCTTTCTTT
TRBJ2-3 TRBD2 TRBV7-9 . CASSLGRTGTSVSTDTQYF TGTGCCAGCAGCTTAGGGCGAACCGGGACTAGCGTTAGCACAGATACGCAGTATTTT
TRBJ2-2 TRBD1 TRBV6-1 . CASSTHSLDRAGELFF TGTGCCAGCAGTACTCATTCCCTGGACAGGGCCGGGGAGCTGTTTTTT
TRBJ2-4 . TRBV29-1 . CSASETGKNIQYF TGCAGCGCCTCCGAGACAGGCAAAAACATTCAGTACTTC
TRBJ2-5 . TRBV21-1 few CASSRYQQHPKGETQYF TGTGCCAGCAGCAGATATCAGCAACATCCAAAAGGAGAGACCCAGTACTTC
TRBJ2-1 TRBD2 TRBV19 . CASSIGGLAGLYNEQFF TGTGCCAGTAGTATTGGGGGACTAGCGGGGCTCTACAATGAGCAGTTCTTC
TRBJ2-2 . TRBV27 . CASSPRNFYTGELFF TGTGCCAGCAGTCCCCGGAACTTTTACACCGGGGAGCTGTTTTTT
TRBJ1-1 TRBD1 TRBV7-2 . CASSFGTDFEAFF TGTGCCAGCAGCTTCGGGACAGACTTTGAAGCTTTCTTT
TRBJ2-5 . TRBV28 few CASSSGSVTQYF TGTGCCAGCAGTTCAGGGAGCGTGACCCAGTACTTC
TRBJ2-3 TRBD2 TRBV20-1 . CSAKTSGRTDTQYF TGCAGTGCTAAGACTAGCGGCCGCACAGATACGCAGTATTTT
TRBJ1-1 . TRBV30 few CAWSQIDPNTEAFF TGTGCCTGGAGTCAGATAGACCCGAACACTGAAGCTTTCTTT
TRBJ2-1 TRBD2 TRBV4-3 many CASSQDLGLAPEQFF TGCGCCAGCAGCCAAGATTTAGGACTAGCGCCTGAGCAGTTCTTC
TRBJ1-1 . TRBV9 . CASSEWEGSNTEAFF TGTGCCAGCAGCGAGTGGGAAGGGTCGAACACTGAAGCTTTCTTT
TRBJ1-1 . TRBV7-2 few CASSLRKYGTEAFF TGTGCCAGCAGCTTAAGGAAGTATGGCACTGAAGCTTTCTTT
TRBJ2-1 TRBD2 TRBV7-9 . CASSGTSGDNEQFF TGTGCCAGCAGCGGGACTAGCGGTGACAATGAGCAGTTCTTC
TRBJ1-5 . TRBV24-1 . CATSLGVSNQPQHF TGTGCCACCAGTTTGGGAGTCAGCAATCAGCCCCAGCATTTT
TRBJ2-1 . TRBV9 . CASTLAGASYNEQFF TGTGCCAGCACCCTCGCGGGGGCCTCCTACAATGAGCAGTTCTTC
TRBJ2-7 . TRBV9 . CASSRGSGGGTYEQYF TGTGCCAGCAGCCGGGGGTCCGGCGGCGGAACCTACGAGCAGTACTTC
TRBJ2-1 . TRBV7-9 few CASSPRGGASYNEQFF TGTGCCAGCAGCCCCCGGGGCGGCGCTTCCTACAATGAGCAGTTCTTC
TRBJ2-3 . TRBV12-3/TRBV12-4 . CATRTWTRQATQYF TGTGCCACCCGAACGTGGACTCGACAGGCTACGCAGTATTTT
TRBJ2-3 . TRBV10-3 . CAISELYGTDTQYF TGTGCCATCTCGGAGCTTTACGGCACAGATACGCAGTATTTT
TRBJ2-2 . TRBV28 few CASSFSWGRNTGELFF TGTGCCAGCAGTTTTTCCTGGGGTCGAAACACCGGGGAGCTGTTTTTT
TRBJ1-2 . TRBV12-3/TRBV12-4 . CASSDRRTNYGYTF TGTGCCAGCAGTGATCGGAGAACTAACTATGGCTACACCTTC
TRBJ2-2 . TRBV4-2 . CASSQDLGNTGELFF TGTGCCAGCAGCCAAGATCTGGGAAACACCGGGGAGCTGTTTTTT
TRBJ1-1 . TRBV3-1 few CASSQGGGAEAFF TGTGCCAGCAGCCAAGGGGGAGGGGCTGAAGCTTTCTTT
TRBJ2-3 . TRBV12-3/TRBV12-4 . CATRRGLPTQDTQYF TGTGCCACCAGGAGAGGTCTCCCAACACAAGATACGCAGTATTTT
TRBJ2-4 TRBD2 TRBV3-1 . CASSHEGLAKNIQYF TGTGCCAGCAGCCATGAGGGACTAGCAAAAAACATTCAGTACTTC
TRBJ1-2 . TRBV5-6 . CASSLGGPGYTF TGTGCCAGCAGCTTGGGGGGGCCTGGCTACACCTTC
TRBJ1-1 TRBD1 TRBV10-3 . CAISEGDRAAFF TGTGCCATCAGTGAGGGCGACAGGGCGGCTTTCTTT
TRBJ1-5 . TRBV4-1 few CASSQDYTVENQPQHF TGCGCCAGCAGCCAAGATTACACAGTGGAGAATCAGCCCCAGCATTTT
TRBJ2-7 . TRBV24-1 . CATSEGGLSYEQYF TGTGCCACCAGTGAAGGGGGACTTTCCTACGAGCAGTACTTC
TRBJ2-7 . TRBV12-3/TRBV12-4 few CASSFGTTISYEQYF TGTGCCAGCAGTTTTGGGACAACAATCTCCTACGAGCAGTACTTC
TRBJ2-1 TRBD2 TRBV20-1 . CSARVVAGSNEQFF TGCAGTGCTAGAGTTGTAGCGGGCTCCAATGAGCAGTTCTTC
TRBJ2-1 . TRBV6-2/TRBV6-3 few CASTRRNEQFF TGTGCCAGCACCCGACGCAATGAGCAGTTCTTC
TRBJ2-5 . TRBV12-3/TRBV12-4 few CASSLVGHQETQYF TGTGCCAGCAGTTTAGTCGGTCACCAAGAGACCCAGTACTTC
TRBJ1-1 TRBD1 TRBV5-1 many CASSRQGQENTEAFF TGCGCCAGCAGTCGGCAGGGACAGGAGAACACTGAAGCTTTCTTT
TRBJ2-7 . TRBV21-1 few CASSNPPDRGKTYEQYF TGTGCCAGCAGCAACCCCCCGGACAGGGGAAAAACCTACGAGCAGTACTTC
TRBJ2-3 TRBD2 TRBV7-9 few CASSPRPGLAGADTQYF TGTGCCAGCAGCCCGCGCCCCGGACTAGCGGGAGCAGATACGCAGTATTTT
TRBJ2-7 . TRBV6-5 . CASSYFGRLREQYF TGTGCCAGCAGTTACTTCGGGAGACTCCGCGAGCAGTACTTC
TRBJ1-1 . TRBV5-6 . CASSLRVMNTEAFF TGTGCCAGCAGCTTGCGGGTTATGAACACTGAAGCTTTCTTT
TRBJ2-2 . TRBV3-1 few CASSQYRAVAGPIRTGELFF TGTGCCAGCAGCCAGTACAGGGCCGTCGCAGGCCCAATCCGGACCGGGGAGCTGTTTTTT
TRBJ2-7 . TRBV10-3 . CAISDPGLPNYEQYF TGTGCCATCAGTGACCCGGGACTTCCTAACTACGAGCAGTACTTC
TRBJ2-1 . TRBV2 few CASSEEGSSYNEQFF TGTGCCAGCAGTGAAGAAGGGAGCTCCTACAATGAGCAGTTCTTC
TRBJ2-7 TRBD1 TRBV29-1 . CSVENRGNEQYF TGCAGCGTTGAGAACAGGGGTAACGAGCAGTACTTC
TRBJ1-1 . TRBV3-1 . CASSQRGAPAFF TGTGCCAGCAGCCAACGGGGGGCGCCGGCTTTCTTT
TRBJ1-2 . TRBV6-5 . CASRERVGGYTF TGTGCCAGCAGGGAGAGGGTCGGCGGCTACACCTTC